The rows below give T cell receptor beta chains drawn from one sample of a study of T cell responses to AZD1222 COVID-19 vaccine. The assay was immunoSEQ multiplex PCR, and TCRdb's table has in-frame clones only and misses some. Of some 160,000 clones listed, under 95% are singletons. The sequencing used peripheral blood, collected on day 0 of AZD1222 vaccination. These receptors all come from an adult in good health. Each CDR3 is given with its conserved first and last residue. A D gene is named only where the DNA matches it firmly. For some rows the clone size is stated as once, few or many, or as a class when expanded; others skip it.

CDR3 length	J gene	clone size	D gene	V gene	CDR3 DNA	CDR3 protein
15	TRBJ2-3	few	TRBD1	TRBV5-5	TGTGCCAGCAGCTTTAGACAGGGTAGCTCAGATACGCAGTATTTT	CASSFRQGSSDTQYF
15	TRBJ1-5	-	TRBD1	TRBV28	TGTGCCAGCAGCAAGGGGCAGGGGGACAATCAGCCCCAGCATTTT	CASSKGQGDNQPQHF
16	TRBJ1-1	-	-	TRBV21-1	TGTGCCAGCAGCAAAGGATATTGCGGAGTAAACACTGAAGCTTTCTTT	CASSKGYCGVNTEAFF
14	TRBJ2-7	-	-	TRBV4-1	TGCGCCAGCAGCCTCCGGGACGAATTCTACGAGCAGTACTTC	CASSLRDEFYEQYF
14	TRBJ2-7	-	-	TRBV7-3	TGTGCCAGCAGCTTAAACGGCGGGCTGGGCGAGCAGTACTTC	CASSLNGGLGEQYF
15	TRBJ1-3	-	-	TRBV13	TGTGCCAGCAGCTTAGAAGGCATCTCTGGAAACACCATATATTTT	CASSLEGISGNTIYF
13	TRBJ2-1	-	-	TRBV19	TGTGCCAGTTCCAGGGGGACTTACAATGAGCAGTTCTTC	CASSRGTYNEQFF
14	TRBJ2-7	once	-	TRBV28	TGTGCCAGCAGTTTAAGTGGGAGCTCCTACGAGCAGTACTTC	CASSLSGSSYEQYF
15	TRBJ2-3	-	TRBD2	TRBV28	TGTGCCAGCAGCCGGAGCGGGAGCTCCTCTGGGACGCAGTATTTT	CASSRSGSSSGTQYF
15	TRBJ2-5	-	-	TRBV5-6	TGTGCCAGCAGCTTGGTAGGGGTGGGACAAGAGACCCAGTACTTC	CASSLVGVGQETQYF
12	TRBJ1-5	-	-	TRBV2	TGTGCCAGCAGTCCCGGGAATCAGCCCCAGCATTTT	CASSPGNQPQHF
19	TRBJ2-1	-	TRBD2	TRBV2	TGTGCCAGCAGTGAGGGGCCTAGCGGAACAGCGAGCTCCTACAATGAGCAGTTCTTC	CASSEGPSGTASSYNEQFF
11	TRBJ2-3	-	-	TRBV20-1	TGCAGTGCCGGGACACCAGATACGCAGTATTTT	CSAGTPDTQYF
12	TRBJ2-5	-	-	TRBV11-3	TGTGCCAGCAGCTTTCTGAGGGGTACCCAGTACTTC	CASSFLRGTQYF
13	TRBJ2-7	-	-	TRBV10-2	TGCGCCAGCTCCGCCGGGACTGCGGGGGAGCAGTACTTC	CASSAGTAGEQYF
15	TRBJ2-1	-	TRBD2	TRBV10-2	TGCGCCAGCAGTGATGGGTCTGCGGGAGCCGATGAGCAGTTCTTC	CASSDGSAGADEQFF
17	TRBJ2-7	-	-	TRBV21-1	TGTGCCAGCAGCAAAGTGTCAAGCTGGGGCAGGGCCTACGAGCAGTACTTC	CASSKVSSWGRAYEQYF
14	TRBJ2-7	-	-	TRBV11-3	TGTGCCAGCAGCTCATGGACAAGCTCCTACGAGCAGTACTTC	CASSSWTSSYEQYF
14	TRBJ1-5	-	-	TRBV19	TGTGCCAGTAGGACGGATTATAGCAATCAGCCCCAGCATTTT	CASRTDYSNQPQHF
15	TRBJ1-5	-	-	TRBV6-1	TGTGCCAGCAGTGAATCCGGGTATAGCAATCAGCCCCAGCATTTT	CASSESGYSNQPQHF
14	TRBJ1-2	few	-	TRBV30	TGTGCCTGGAGTGCATCGGGACGCCTCTATGGCTACACCTTC	CAWSASGRLYGYTF
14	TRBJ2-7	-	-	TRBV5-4	TGTGCCAGCAGCGGGGGGCCTCAGGGGTACGAGCAGTACTTC	CASSGGPQGYEQYF
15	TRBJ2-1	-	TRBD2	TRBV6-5	TGTGCCAGCGGTTGGCGGGAGATCTCCTACAATGAGCAGTTCTTC	CASGWREISYNEQFF
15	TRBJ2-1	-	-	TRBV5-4	TGTGCCAGCAGCCCCTCGTGGGGTGCTGGGTATGAGCAGTTCTTC	CASSPSWGAGYEQFF
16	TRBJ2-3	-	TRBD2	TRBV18	TGTGCCAGCTCATGGGGACTAGCGGGAGTTTCAGATACGCAGTATTTT	CASSWGLAGVSDTQYF
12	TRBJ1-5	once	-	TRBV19	TGTGCCAGTAGTATCTCTAATCAGCCCCAGCATTTT	CASSISNQPQHF
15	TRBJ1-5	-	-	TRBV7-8	TGTGCCAGCAGCCAGGGGAGGGGCTGGAATCAGCCCCAGCATTTT	CASSQGRGWNQPQHF
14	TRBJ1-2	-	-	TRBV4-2	TGTGCCAGCAGCCAAATGAGGGTCGACTATGGCTACACCTTC	CASSQMRVDYGYTF
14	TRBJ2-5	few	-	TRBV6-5	TGTGCCAGCAGTTCCGGACAGAATCGGGAGACCCAGTACTTC	CASSSGQNRETQYF
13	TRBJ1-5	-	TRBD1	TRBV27	TGTGCCAGCAGTTGGGACAGGAATCAGCCCCAGCATTTT	CASSWDRNQPQHF
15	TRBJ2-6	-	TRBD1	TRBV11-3	TGTGCCAGCAGCCCCACAGGGGCAGGGGCCAACGTCCTGACTTTC	CASSPTGAGANVLTF
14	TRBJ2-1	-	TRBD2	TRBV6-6	TGTGCCAGCAGGGAGCGGGAGGAATTCAATGAGCAGTTCTTC	CASREREEFNEQFF
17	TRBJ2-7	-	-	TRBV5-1	TGCGCCAGCAGCGGCCGTACTGGGGTTTTTGGGTCCTACGAGCAGTACTTC	CASSGRTGVFGSYEQYF
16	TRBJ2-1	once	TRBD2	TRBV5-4	TGTGCCAGCAGCGGTAGACTAGCGGGAGGGGCCGGTGAGCAGTTCTTC	CASSGRLAGGAGEQFF
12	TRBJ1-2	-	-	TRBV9	TGTGCCAGCAGAGGACAGAACTATGGCTACACCTTC	CASRGQNYGYTF
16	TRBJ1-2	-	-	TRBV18	TGTGCCAGCTCACCTTCACCCCTAAAAGTTAATTATGGCTACACCTTC	CASSPSPLKVNYGYTF
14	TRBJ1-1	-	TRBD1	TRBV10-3	TGTGCCATCAGCGGGACAGGGGGGGGGACTGAAGCTTTCTTT	CAISGTGGGTEAFF
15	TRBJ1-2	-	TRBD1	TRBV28	TGTGCCAGCAGTACGACGACAGGGAAAAGGCATGGCTACACCTTC	CASSTTTGKRHGYTF
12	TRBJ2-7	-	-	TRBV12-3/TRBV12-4	TGTGCCAGCAGTTTTTGGCGTCACGAGCAGTACTTC	CASSFWRHEQYF
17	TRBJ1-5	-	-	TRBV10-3	TGTGCCATCAGTGAGTCGGTCGGCTTGCGATTCGATCAGCCCCAGCATTTT	CAISESVGLRFDQPQHF
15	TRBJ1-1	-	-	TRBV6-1	TGTGCCAGCAGTGAGATGCCAACATGGGACACTGAAGCTTTCTTT	CASSEMPTWDTEAFF
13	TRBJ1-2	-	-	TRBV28	TGTGCCAGCAGTCCCCGGGCCGCGCGTGGCTACACCTTC	CASSPRAARGYTF
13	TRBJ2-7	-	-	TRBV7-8	TGTGCCAGCAGCGGATATGACTTCGGGAAGCAGTACTTC	CASSGYDFGKQYF
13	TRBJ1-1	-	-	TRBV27	TGTGCCAGCAGTTTAAAGGGGGTCACTGAAGCTTTCTTT	CASSLKGVTEAFF
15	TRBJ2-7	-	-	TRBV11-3	TGTGCCAGCAGCTTAGGGGGCACTGCAACCTACGAGCAGTACTTC	CASSLGGTATYEQYF
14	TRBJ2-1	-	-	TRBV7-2	TGTGCCAGCAGTCTAGGGGGTATTCTCGATGAGCAGTTCTTC	CASSLGGILDEQFF
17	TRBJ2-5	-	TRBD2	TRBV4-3	TGCGCCAGCAGCCAAGATGGTGCGGGAGGCCGCCAAGAGACCCAGTACTTC	CASSQDGAGGRQETQYF
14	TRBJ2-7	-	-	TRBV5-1	TGCGCCAGCAGCTTGGGGACGGATAGCTACGAGCAGTACTTC	CASSLGTDSYEQYF
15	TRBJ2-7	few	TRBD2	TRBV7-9	TGTGCCAGCAGCCCACGGGGTAGCGGGAGCTACGAGCAGTACTTC	CASSPRGSGSYEQYF
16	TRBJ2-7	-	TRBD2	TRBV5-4	TGTGCCAGCAGCCCAGGGACTAGCGGGAGGTTGGACGAGCAGTACTTC	CASSPGTSGRLDEQYF